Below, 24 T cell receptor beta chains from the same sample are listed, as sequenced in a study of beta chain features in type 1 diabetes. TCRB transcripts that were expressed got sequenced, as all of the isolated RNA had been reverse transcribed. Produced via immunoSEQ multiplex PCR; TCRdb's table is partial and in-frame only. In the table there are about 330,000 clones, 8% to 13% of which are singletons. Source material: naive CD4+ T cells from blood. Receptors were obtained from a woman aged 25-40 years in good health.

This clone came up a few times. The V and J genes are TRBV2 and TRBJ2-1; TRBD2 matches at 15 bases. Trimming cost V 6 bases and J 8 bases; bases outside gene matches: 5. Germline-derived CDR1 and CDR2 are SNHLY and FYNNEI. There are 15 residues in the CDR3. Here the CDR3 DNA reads TGTGCCAGCAGCGCCGGGACTAGCGGGAGGCATGAGCAGTTCTTC. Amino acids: CASSAGTSGRHEQFF.

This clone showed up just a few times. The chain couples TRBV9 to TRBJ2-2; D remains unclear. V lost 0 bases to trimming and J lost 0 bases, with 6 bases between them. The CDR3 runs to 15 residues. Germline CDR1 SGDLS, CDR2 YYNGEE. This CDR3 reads CASSVGRTNTGELFF. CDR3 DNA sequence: TGTGCCAGCAGCGTAGGCAGGACGAACACCGGGGAGCTGTTTTTT. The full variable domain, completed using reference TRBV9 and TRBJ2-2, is DSGVTQTPKHLITATGQRVTLRCSPRSGDLSVYWYQQSLDQGLQFLIQYYNGEERAKGNILERFSAQQFPDLHSELNLSSLELGDSALYFCASSVGRTNTGELFFGEGSRLTVL.

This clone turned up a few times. CDR3: CASSVGLAGNYEQYF. CDR3 nucleotides: TGTGCCAGCAGCGTGGGACTAGCGGGCAACTACGAGCAGTACTTC. The V call is TRBV7-3, the J call TRBJ2-7; 12 bases fit TRBD2. Germline trimming cut 5 bases from V and 3 bases from J; bases unmatched to any gene: 5. In germline, CDR1 is SGHTA, CDR2 FQGTGA. The length of the CDR3 is 15 residues.

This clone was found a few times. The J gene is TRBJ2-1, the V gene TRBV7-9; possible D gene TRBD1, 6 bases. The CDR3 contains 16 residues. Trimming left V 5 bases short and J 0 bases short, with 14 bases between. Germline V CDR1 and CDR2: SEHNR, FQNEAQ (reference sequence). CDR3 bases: TGTGCCAGCAGCCCGTGGGCAGGGGCCTCCTACAATGAGCAGTTCTTC. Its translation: CASSPWAGASYNEQFF.

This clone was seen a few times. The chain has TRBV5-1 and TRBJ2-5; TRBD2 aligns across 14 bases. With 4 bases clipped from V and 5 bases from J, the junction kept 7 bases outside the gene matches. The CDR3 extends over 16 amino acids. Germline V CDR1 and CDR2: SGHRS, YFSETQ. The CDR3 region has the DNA TGCGCCAGCAGCCGTGGACTAGCGGGAGGCATCGAGACCCAGTACTTC. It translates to CASSRGLAGGIETQYF.

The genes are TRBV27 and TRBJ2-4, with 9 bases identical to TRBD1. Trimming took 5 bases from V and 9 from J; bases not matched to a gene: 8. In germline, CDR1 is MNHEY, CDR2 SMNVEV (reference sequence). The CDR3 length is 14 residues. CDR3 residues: CASSRAPGQGIQYF. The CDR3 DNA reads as TGTGCCAGCAGTAGAGCACCGGGACAGGGCATTCAGTACTTC.

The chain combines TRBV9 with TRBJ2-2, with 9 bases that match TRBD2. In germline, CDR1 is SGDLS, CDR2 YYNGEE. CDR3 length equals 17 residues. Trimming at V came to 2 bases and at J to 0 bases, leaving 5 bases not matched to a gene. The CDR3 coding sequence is TGTGCCAGCAGCGTCATTGGCGGGGGGGCGAACACCGGGGAGCTGTTTTTT. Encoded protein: CASSVIGGGANTGELFF.

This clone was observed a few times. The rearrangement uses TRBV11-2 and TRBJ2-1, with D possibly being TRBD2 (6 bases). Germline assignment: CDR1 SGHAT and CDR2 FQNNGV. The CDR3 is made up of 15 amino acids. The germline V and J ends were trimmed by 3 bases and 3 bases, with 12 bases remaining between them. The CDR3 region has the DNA TGTGCCAGCAGCTTGATGCTAGCGCTCTACAATGAGCAGTTCTTC. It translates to CASSLMLALYNEQFF.

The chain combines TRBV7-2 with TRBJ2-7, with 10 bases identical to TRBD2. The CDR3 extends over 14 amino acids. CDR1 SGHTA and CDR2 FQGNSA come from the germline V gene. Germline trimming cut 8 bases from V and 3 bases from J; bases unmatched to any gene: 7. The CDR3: CASSASGSIYEQYF. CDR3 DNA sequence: TGTGCCAGCTCGGCTAGCGGGAGTATCTACGAGCAGTACTTC. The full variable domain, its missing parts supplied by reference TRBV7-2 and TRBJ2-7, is GAGVSQSPSNKVTEKGKDVELRCDPISGHTALYWYRQSLGQGLEFLIYFQGNSAPDKSGLPSDRFSAERTGGSVSTLTIQRTQQEDSAVYLCASSASGSIYEQYFGPGTRLTVT.

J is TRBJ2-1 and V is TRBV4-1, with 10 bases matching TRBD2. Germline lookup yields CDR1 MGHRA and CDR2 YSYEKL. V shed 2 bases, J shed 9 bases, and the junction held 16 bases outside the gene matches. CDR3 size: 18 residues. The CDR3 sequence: CASSQTTGLAAAFGEQFF. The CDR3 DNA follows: TGCGCCAGCAGCCAAACTACCGGACTAGCGGCAGCCTTCGGTGAGCAGTTCTTC.

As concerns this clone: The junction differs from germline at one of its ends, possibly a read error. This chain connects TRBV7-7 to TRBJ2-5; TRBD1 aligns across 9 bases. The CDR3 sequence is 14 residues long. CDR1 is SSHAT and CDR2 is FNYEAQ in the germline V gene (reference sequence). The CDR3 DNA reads TGTGCTAGCAGCTTTGGGACAGGGCAAGAGACCCAGTACTTC. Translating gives CASSFGTGQETQYF.

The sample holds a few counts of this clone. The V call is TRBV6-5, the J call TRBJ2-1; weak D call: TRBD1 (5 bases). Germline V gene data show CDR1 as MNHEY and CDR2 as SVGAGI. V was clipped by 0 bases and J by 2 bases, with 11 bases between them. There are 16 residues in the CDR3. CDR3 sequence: CASSYSAGFPYNEQFF. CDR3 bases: TGTGCCAGCAGTTACTCGGCAGGGTTTCCCTACAATGAGCAGTTCTTC.

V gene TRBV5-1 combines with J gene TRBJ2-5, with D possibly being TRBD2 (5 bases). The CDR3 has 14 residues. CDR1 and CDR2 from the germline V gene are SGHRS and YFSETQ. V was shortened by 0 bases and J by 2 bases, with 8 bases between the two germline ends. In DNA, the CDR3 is TGCGCCAGCAGCTTGGGCGGGCAGCAAGAGACCCAGTACTTC. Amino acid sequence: CASSLGGQQETQYF.

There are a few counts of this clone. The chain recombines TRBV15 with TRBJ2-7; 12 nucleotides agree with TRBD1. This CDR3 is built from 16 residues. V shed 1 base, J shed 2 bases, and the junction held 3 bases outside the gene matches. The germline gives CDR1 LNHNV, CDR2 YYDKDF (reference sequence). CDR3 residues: CATSRGDRGLTYEQYF. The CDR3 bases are TGTGCCACCAGCAGAGGGGACAGGGGGCTCACCTACGAGCAGTACTTC. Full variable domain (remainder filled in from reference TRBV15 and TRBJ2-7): DAMVIQNPRYQVTQFGKPVTLSCSQTLNHNVMYWYQQKSSQAPKLLFHYYDKDFNNEADTPDNFQSRRPNTSFCFLDIRSPGLGDTAMYLCATSRGDRGLTYEQYFGPGTRLTVT.

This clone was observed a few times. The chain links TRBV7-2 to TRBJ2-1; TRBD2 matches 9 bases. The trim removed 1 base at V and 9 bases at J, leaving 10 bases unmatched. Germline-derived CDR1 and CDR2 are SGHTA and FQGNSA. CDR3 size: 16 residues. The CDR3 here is CASSLGGSGRPREQFF. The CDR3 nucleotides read TGTGCCAGCAGCTTAGGTGGGAGCGGGAGGCCCCGTGAGCAGTTCTTC. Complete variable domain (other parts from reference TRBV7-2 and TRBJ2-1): GAGVSQSPSNKVTEKGKDVELRCDPISGHTALYWYRQSLGQGLEFLIYFQGNSAPDKSGLPSDRFSAERTGGSVSTLTIQRTQQEDSAVYLCASSLGGSGRPREQFFGPGTRLTVL.

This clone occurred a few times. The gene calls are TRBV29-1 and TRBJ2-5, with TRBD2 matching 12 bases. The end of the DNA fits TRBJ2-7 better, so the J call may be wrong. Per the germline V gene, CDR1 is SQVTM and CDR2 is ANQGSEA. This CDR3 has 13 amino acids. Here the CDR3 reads CSVDGLAGYEQYF. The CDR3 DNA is TGCAGCGTTGACGGACTAGCGGGGTACGAGCAGTACTTC.

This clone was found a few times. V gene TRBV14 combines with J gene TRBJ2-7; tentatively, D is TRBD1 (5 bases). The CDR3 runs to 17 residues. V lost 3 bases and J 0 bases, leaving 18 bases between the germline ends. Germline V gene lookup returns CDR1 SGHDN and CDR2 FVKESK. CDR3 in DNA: TGTGCCAGCAGCCATGGCCCCAGGGCTCCAAGCTCCTACGAGCAGTACTTC. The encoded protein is CASSHGPRAPSSYEQYF.

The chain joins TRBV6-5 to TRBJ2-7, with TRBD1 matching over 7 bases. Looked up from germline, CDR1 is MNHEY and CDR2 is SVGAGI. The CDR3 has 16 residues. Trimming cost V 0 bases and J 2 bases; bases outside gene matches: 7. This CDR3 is CASSYSIGTEAYEQYF. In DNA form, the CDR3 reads TGTGCCAGCAGTTACTCGATCGGGACAGAAGCCTACGAGCAGTACTTC.

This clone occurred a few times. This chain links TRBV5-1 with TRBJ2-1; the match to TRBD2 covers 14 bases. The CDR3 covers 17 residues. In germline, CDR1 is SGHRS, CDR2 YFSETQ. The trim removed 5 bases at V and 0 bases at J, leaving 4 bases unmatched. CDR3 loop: CASRTGTSGSSYNEQFF. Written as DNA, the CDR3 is TGCGCCAGCAGAACCGGGACTAGCGGGAGCTCCTACAATGAGCAGTTCTTC.

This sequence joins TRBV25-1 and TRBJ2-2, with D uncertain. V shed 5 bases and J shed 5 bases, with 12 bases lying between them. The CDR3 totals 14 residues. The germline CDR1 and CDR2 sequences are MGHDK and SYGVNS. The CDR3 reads CASSTLTETGELFF. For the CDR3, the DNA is TGTGCCAGCAGTACGCTAACAGAAACCGGGGAGCTGTTTTTT.

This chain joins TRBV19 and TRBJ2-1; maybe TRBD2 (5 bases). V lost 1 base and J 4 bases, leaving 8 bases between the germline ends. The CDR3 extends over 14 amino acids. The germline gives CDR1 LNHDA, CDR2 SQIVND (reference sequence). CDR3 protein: CASSIAGSYNEQFF. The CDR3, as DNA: TGTGCCAGTAGTATAGCGGGGTCTTACAATGAGCAGTTCTTC.

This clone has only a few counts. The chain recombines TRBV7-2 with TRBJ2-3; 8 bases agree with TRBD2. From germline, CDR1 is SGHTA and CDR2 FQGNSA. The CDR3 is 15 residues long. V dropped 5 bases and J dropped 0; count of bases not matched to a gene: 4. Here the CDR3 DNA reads TGTGCCAGCAGCCGGGGACTAGGAAGCACAGATACGCAGTATTTT. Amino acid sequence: CASSRGLGSTDTQYF. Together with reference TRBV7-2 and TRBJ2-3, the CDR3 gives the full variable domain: GAGVSQSPSNKVTEKGKDVELRCDPISGHTALYWYRQSLGQGLEFLIYFQGNSAPDKSGLPSDRFSAERTGGSVSTLTIQRTQQEDSAVYLCASSRGLGSTDTQYFGPGTRLTVL.

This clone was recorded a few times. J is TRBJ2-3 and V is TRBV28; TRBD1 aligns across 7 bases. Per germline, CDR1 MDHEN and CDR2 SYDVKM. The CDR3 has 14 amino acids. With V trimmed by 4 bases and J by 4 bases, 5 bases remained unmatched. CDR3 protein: CASSSGGRADTQYF. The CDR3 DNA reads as TGTGCCAGCAGTTCAGGGGGTCGCGCAGATACGCAGTATTTT.

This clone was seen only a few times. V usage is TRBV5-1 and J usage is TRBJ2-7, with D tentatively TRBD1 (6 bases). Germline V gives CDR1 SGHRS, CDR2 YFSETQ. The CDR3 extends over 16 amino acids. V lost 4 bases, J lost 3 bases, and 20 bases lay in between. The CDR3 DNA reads TGCGCCAGCAGCCCGCGAGGCTTGGGGGCTTTCTACGAGCAGTACTTC. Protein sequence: CASSPRGLGAFYEQYF.